These T cell receptor beta chains were read from a single sample in a study of cytomegalovirus exposure and HLA in healthy donors. The method was immunoSEQ multiplex PCR; TCRdb's version includes in-frame clones alone and lacks a portion of them. The repertoire consists of 200,000 to 250,000 clones, with over 60% occurring once and the leading ten covering roughly 0.6%. Sequences were obtained from PBMCs. These receptors all come from a man between 18 and 35 years old in good health and CMV-seronegative. Both conserved end residues are part of each CDR3. The D gene is left open where the match is weak. Some rows have no size entry. The others give once, few or many, or a class for an expanded clone.

j_gene,d_gene,v_gene,abundance,CDR3aa,CDR3nt
TRBJ2-7,TRBD1,TRBV5-1,few,CASTSTGGKEEQYF,TGCGCCAGCACCTCGACAGGGGGCAAGGAAGAGCAGTACTTC
TRBJ2-7,TRBD2,TRBV5-8,.,CASSFIAGQRTSGTLSEQYF,TGTGCCAGCAGCTTTATTGCAGGACAGAGGACTAGCGGAACCCTCTCCGAGCAGTACTTC
TRBJ2-7,.,TRBV6-1,.,CASSDFTQEYEFYEQYF,TGTGCCAGCAGTGACTTCACCCAGGAATACGAGTTTTACGAGCAGTACTTC
TRBJ1-4,.,TRBV28,.,CASSLWGSGNEKLFF,TGTGCCAGCAGTTTATGGGGGAGCGGCAATGAAAAACTGTTTTTT
TRBJ1-5,.,TRBV15,few,CATRRGAFSNQPQHF,TGTGCCACCAGACGGGGGGCGTTTAGCAATCAGCCCCAGCATTTT
TRBJ1-3,.,TRBV6-6,few,CASSPYTGSQGNTIYF,TGTGCCAGCAGCCCTTATACGGGATCTCAGGGAAACACCATATATTTT
TRBJ2-5,TRBD2,TRBV2,.,CASSLTSGRGRETQYF,TGTGCCAGCAGTTTGACTAGCGGGAGGGGAAGAGAGACCCAGTACTTC
TRBJ2-7,.,TRBV2,.,CASRLVHEQYF,TGTGCCAGCCGACTAGTCCACGAGCAGTACTTC
TRBJ2-7,.,TRBV30,.,CAWSAGSGSYEQYF,TGTGCCTGGAGTGCTGGGTCGGGATCGTACGAGCAGTACTTC
TRBJ2-3,TRBD1,TRBV7-2,.,CASSLRTGGTDTQYF,TGTGCCAGCAGCTTACGCACAGGGGGGACAGATACGCAGTATTTT
TRBJ1-1,.,TRBV6-5,.,CASSPIAPYTEAFF,TGTGCCAGCAGTCCCATAGCCCCGTACACTGAAGCTTTCTTT
TRBJ1-3,TRBD1,TRBV5-6,few,CASSQRQGGGNTIYF,TGTGCCAGCAGCCAACGACAGGGAGGAGGAAACACCATATATTTT
TRBJ2-6,.,TRBV27,.,CASSLIRSRSGANVLTF,TGTGCCAGCAGTTTAATTCGGTCCCGCTCTGGGGCCAACGTCCTGACTTTC
TRBJ1-1,.,TRBV10-3,few,CAISDTWEAFF,TGTGCCATCAGCGATACTTGGGAAGCTTTCTTT
TRBJ2-3,.,TRBV28,.,CASSPPGGGADTQYF,TGTGCCAGCAGTCCCCCAGGTGGGGGCGCAGATACGCAGTATTTT
TRBJ2-7,TRBD1,TRBV19,.,CASSPAGGSYEQYF,TGTGCCAGTAGTCCGGCAGGGGGCTCCTACGAGCAGTACTTC
TRBJ2-7,.,TRBV19,.,CASSIGTVRAYEQYF,TGTGCCAGTAGTATAGGGACAGTTCGTGCCTACGAGCAGTACTTC
TRBJ2-7,TRBD2,TRBV5-1,.,CASSPLAGESYEQYF,TGCGCCAGCAGCCCACTAGCGGGAGAAAGCTACGAGCAGTACTTC
TRBJ2-3,TRBD2,TRBV27,few,CASSQDGGDTQYF,TGTGCCAGCAGCCAGGACGGGGGGGATACGCAGTATTTT
TRBJ1-2,.,TRBV19,.,CASSSLFKVGQRTSNYGYTF,TGTGCCAGTAGTAGCTTATTTAAAGTGGGGCAGAGGACGTCGAACTATGGCTACACCTTC
TRBJ1-5,.,TRBV27,.,CASSLEGWGNQPQHF,TGTGCCAGCAGTTTGGAGGGCTGGGGCAATCAGCCCCAGCATTTT
TRBJ1-1,.,TRBV7-9,few,CASSSTREAFF,TGTGCCAGCAGCTCAACCCGGGAAGCTTTCTTT
TRBJ2-3,TRBD1,TRBV5-4,.,CASSPGGTGSTDTQYF,TGTGCCAGCAGCCCCGGAGGGACAGGGAGCACAGATACGCAGTATTTT
TRBJ2-1,TRBD2,TRBV5-1,.,CASSLAGRNHNEQFF,TGCGCCAGCAGCTTGGCCGGGAGGAACCACAATGAGCAGTTCTTC
TRBJ2-1,.,TRBV7-2,.,CASSSAYNEQFF,TGTGCCAGCAGCTCCGCCTACAATGAGCAGTTCTTC
TRBJ1-2,.,TRBV19,few,CASNQRGSLNYGYTF,TGTGCCAGTAACCAAAGGGGCAGCCTTAACTATGGCTACACCTTC
TRBJ1-4,.,TRBV6-1,.,CASRGLATNEKLFF,TGTGCCAGCAGGGGCCTCGCAACTAATGAAAAACTGTTTTTT
TRBJ1-2,TRBD1,TRBV19,.,CASSNSGTVYGYTF,TGTGCCAGTAGTAACTCCGGGACAGTCTATGGCTACACCTTC
TRBJ2-5,.,TRBV15,.,CATSRDREQGAQYF,TGTGCCACCAGCAGAGATCGGGAGCAGGGGGCCCAGTACTTC
TRBJ2-1,TRBD2,TRBV29-1,.,CSVDAGGPGGDEQFF,TGCAGCGTTGATGCGGGAGGGCCGGGTGGGGATGAGCAGTTCTTC
TRBJ1-1,.,TRBV9,.,CASSGGGWDTEAFF,TGTGCCAGCAGCGGAGGGGGTTGGGACACTGAAGCTTTCTTT
TRBJ1-6,.,TRBV30,.,CAFAGESSYNSPLHF,TGTGCCTTCGCAGGGGAGAGCTCCTATAATTCACCCCTCCACTTT
TRBJ2-1,.,TRBV30,.,CAWSVEEHGNEQFF,TGTGCCTGGAGTGTTGAGGAGCACGGTAATGAGCAGTTCTTC
TRBJ2-2,TRBD1,TRBV5-1,.,CASSLLAGGATGELFF,TGCGCCAGCAGCTTGTTGGCAGGGGGCGCGACCGGGGAGCTGTTTTTT
TRBJ1-2,.,TRBV28,.,CASSLGQGYGYTF,TGTGCCAGCAGTTTAGGGCAGGGCTATGGCTACACCTTC
TRBJ2-4,TRBD1,TRBV4-1,.,CASSQPVAGGSDRNIQYF,TGCGCCAGCAGCCAGCCGGTTGCAGGGGGAAGTGACCGAAACATTCAGTACTTC
TRBJ2-7,TRBD1,TRBV30,.,CAWSTGTGLYEQYF,TGTGCCTGGAGCACCGGGACAGGCTTATACGAGCAGTACTTC
TRBJ1-2,.,TRBV2,.,CASSPLGGPGYGYTF,TGTGCCAGCAGTCCACTGGGGGGACCAGGCTATGGCTACACCTTC
TRBJ1-2,.,TRBV27,.,CASSFRENYGYTF,TGTGCCAGCAGTTTCAGGGAAAACTATGGCTACACCTTC
TRBJ2-7,TRBD1,TRBV2,.,CASSDGQGAKEQYF,TGTGCCAGCAGTGACGGTCAGGGGGCCAAGGAGCAGTACTTC
TRBJ1-1,TRBD1,TRBV19,.,CASSLQGGNTEAFF,TGTGCCAGTAGTCTACAGGGGGGAAACACTGAAGCTTTCTTT
TRBJ2-5,.,TRBV30,.,CAWSGEETQYF,TGTGCCTGGAGTGGCGAAGAGACCCAGTACTTC
TRBJ2-3,.,TRBV5-1,.,CASKLEGDTQYF,TGCGCCTCCAAGCTTGAGGGAGATACGCAGTATTTT
TRBJ2-1,TRBD2,TRBV6-4,.,CASSDSGTSGRDEQFF,TGTGCCAGCAGTGACTCAGGGACTAGCGGGAGGGATGAGCAGTTCTTC
TRBJ2-7,.,TRBV2,.,CASIGVHTHEQYF,TGTGCCAGCATCGGGGTCCATACCCACGAGCAGTACTTC
TRBJ2-1,TRBD2,TRBV5-8,.,CASSLYRDGGEQFF,TGTGCCAGCAGCTTGTACCGGGACGGGGGGGAGCAGTTCTTC
TRBJ2-1,TRBD2,TRBV5-4,.,CASSARLAGYNEQFF,TGTGCCAGCAGCGCAAGACTAGCGGGATACAATGAGCAGTTCTTC
TRBJ1-5,TRBD1,TRBV6-1,.,CASSEGGTAKGNQPQHF,TGTGCCAGCAGTGAAGGAGGGACAGCGAAAGGGAATCAGCCCCAGCATTTT
TRBJ1-5,TRBD1,TRBV2,.,CASSEQGALQPQHF,TGTGCCAGCAGTGAACAGGGGGCACTTCAGCCCCAGCATTTT
TRBJ2-7,.,TRBV6-5,.,CASSLTSGYEQYF,TGTGCCAGCAGTTTAACAAGCGGGTACGAGCAGTACTTC